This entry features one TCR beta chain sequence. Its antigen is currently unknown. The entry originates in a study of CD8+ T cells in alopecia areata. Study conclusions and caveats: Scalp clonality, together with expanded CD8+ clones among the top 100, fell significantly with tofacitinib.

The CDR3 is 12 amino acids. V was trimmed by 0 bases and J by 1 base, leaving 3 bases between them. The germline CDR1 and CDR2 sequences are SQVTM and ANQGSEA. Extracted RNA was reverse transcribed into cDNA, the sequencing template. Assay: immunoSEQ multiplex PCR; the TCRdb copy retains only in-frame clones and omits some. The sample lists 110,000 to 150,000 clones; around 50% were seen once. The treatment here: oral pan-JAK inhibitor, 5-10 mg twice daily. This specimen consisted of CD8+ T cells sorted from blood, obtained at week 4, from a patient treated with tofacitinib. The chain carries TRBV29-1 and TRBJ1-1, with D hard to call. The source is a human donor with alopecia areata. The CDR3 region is CSVEEANTEAFF. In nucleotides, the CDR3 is TGCAGCGTTGAAGAAGCGAACACTGAAGCTTTCTTT.